The rows below give T cell receptor beta chains drawn from one sample of a study of T cells in Graves' hyperthyroidism and ophthalmopathy. MiXCR, applied by TCRdb to the multiplex PCR reads, yields one record per CDR3 protein. Of roughly 740,000 distinct CDR3 sequences listed, around 17% are singletons. Sample: blood. Receptor source: a man aged 18 to 35 with Graves' hyperthyroidism. The CDR3 runs from the conserved cysteine through the conserved F or W. D genes are given only for firm matches. For some rows the clone size is stated as once, few or many, or as a class when expanded; others skip it.

abundance: NA; v_gene: TRBV7-8; j_gene: TRBJ2-1; d_gene: NA; CDR3nt: TGTGTCAGCAGCTTTGCAGGGACCTACAATGAGCAGTTCTTC; CDR3aa: CVSSFAGTYNEQFF
abundance: NA; v_gene: TRBV4-1; j_gene: TRBJ2-5; d_gene: TRBD1; CDR3nt: TGCGCCAGCAGCCAAGTGAGGACAGGGGGCAGAGAGACCCAGTACTTC; CDR3aa: CASSQVRTGGRETQYF
abundance: many; v_gene: TRBV27; j_gene: TRBJ2-7; d_gene: NA; CDR3nt: TGTGCCGCGGGCAGGGCCTACGAGCAGTACTTC; CDR3aa: CAAGRAYEQYF
abundance: NA; v_gene: TRBV18; j_gene: TRBJ1-3; d_gene: TRBD1; CDR3nt: TGTGCCAGCTCACGCGGGACAGCCTCCTCTGGAAACACCATATATTTT; CDR3aa: CASSRGTASSGNTIYF
abundance: few; v_gene: TRBV18; j_gene: TRBJ1-4; d_gene: NA; CDR3nt: TGTGCCAGCTCACCCGGGACGGATGAAAAACTGTTTTTT; CDR3aa: CASSPGTDEKLFF
abundance: many; v_gene: TRBV28; j_gene: TRBJ2-1; d_gene: TRBD2; CDR3nt: TGTGCCAGCAGCCCCCCAGCGGGAGTGGGTGAGCAGTTCTTC; CDR3aa: CASSPPAGVGEQFF
abundance: few; v_gene: TRBV7-8; j_gene: TRBJ1-5; d_gene: NA; CDR3nt: TGTGCCAGCAGCTTAAATGGGGCGAAGGAGCCCCAGCATTTT; CDR3aa: CASSLNGAKEPQHF
abundance: many; v_gene: TRBV30; j_gene: TRBJ1-5; d_gene: NA; CDR3nt: TGTGCCTGGAGTGTATTGGAGGGGCAGCCCCAGCATTTT; CDR3aa: CAWSVLEGQPQHF
abundance: many; v_gene: TRBV18; j_gene: TRBJ2-5; d_gene: TRBD1; CDR3nt: TGTGCCAGCTCACCCGGGACAGGACAAGAGACCCAGTACTTC; CDR3aa: CASSPGTGQETQYF
abundance: many; v_gene: TRBV6-2/TRBV6-3; j_gene: TRBJ2-7; d_gene: NA; CDR3nt: TGTGCCAGCACTCTGCGGGGCGCAGTCTACGAGCAGTACTTC; CDR3aa: CASTLRGAVYEQYF
abundance: many; v_gene: TRBV2; j_gene: TRBJ2-1; d_gene: NA; CDR3nt: TGTGCCAGCAGTGTTAGGAATGAGCAGTTCTTC; CDR3aa: CASSVRNEQFF
abundance: NA; v_gene: TRBV19; j_gene: TRBJ1-5; d_gene: NA; CDR3nt: TGTGCCAGTAGTATAGATCCCGAGACAGGAGGGGACCCCAATCAGCCCCAGCATTTT; CDR3aa: CASSIDPETGGDPNQPQHF
abundance: NA; v_gene: TRBV6-1; j_gene: TRBJ2-3; d_gene: TRBD1; CDR3nt: TGTGCCAGCAGTTTTCGGACAGGGGATACGCAGTATTTT; CDR3aa: CASSFRTGDTQYF
abundance: NA; v_gene: TRBV15; j_gene: TRBJ1-1; d_gene: NA; CDR3nt: TGTGCCACCAGCAGAGTAGCCAGATATGAAGCTTTCTTT; CDR3aa: CATSRVARYEAFF
abundance: many; v_gene: TRBV14; j_gene: TRBJ2-1; d_gene: TRBD2; CDR3nt: TGTGCCAGCAGCCAAGGGCCCGGGACTAGCTCCTACAATGAGCAGTTCTTC; CDR3aa: CASSQGPGTSSYNEQFF
abundance: few; v_gene: TRBV5-5; j_gene: TRBJ2-6; d_gene: NA; CDR3nt: TGTGCCAGCAGCTCCTCTCATCGTCCTGTCCCTGGGGCCAACGTCCTGACTTTC; CDR3aa: CASSSSHRPVPGANVLTF
abundance: NA; v_gene: TRBV5-1; j_gene: TRBJ2-3; d_gene: TRBD2; CDR3nt: TGCGCCAGCAGTCGAGGACTAGCGGGAGCCCCAGATACGCAGTATTTT; CDR3aa: CASSRGLAGAPDTQYF
abundance: few; v_gene: TRBV9; j_gene: TRBJ2-7; d_gene: TRBD1; CDR3nt: TGTGCCAGCAGCGTGGGGACAGGGGGGTGGTACGAGCAGTACTTC; CDR3aa: CASSVGTGGWYEQYF
abundance: many; v_gene: TRBV3-1; j_gene: TRBJ1-5; d_gene: TRBD1; CDR3nt: TGTGCCAGCAGCCAAGGACAGGGGGCTCGACAGCCCCAGCATTTT; CDR3aa: CASSQGQGARQPQHF
abundance: NA; v_gene: TRBV20-1; j_gene: TRBJ2-1; d_gene: TRBD2; CDR3nt: TGCAGTGCTAGTGGCAAACTAGCGGGATACAATGAGCAGTTCTTC; CDR3aa: CSASGKLAGYNEQFF
abundance: NA; v_gene: TRBV20-1; j_gene: TRBJ1-4; d_gene: NA; CDR3nt: TGCAGTGCTAGTCGGCCAGGGGAGGAAAAACTGTTTTTT; CDR3aa: CSASRPGEEKLFF
abundance: NA; v_gene: TRBV6-2/TRBV6-3; j_gene: TRBJ1-3; d_gene: NA; CDR3nt: TGTGCCAGCAGTGGATCCAAGGGGAGCTCTGGAAACACCATATATTTT; CDR3aa: CASSGSKGSSGNTIYF
abundance: few; v_gene: TRBV29-1; j_gene: TRBJ2-7; d_gene: NA; CDR3nt: TGCAGCGTTGTCCGCGGGGACTACGAGCAGTACTTC; CDR3aa: CSVVRGDYEQYF
abundance: once; v_gene: TRBV12-3/TRBV12-4; j_gene: TRBJ2-1; d_gene: NA; CDR3nt: TGTGCCAGCAGCCCCATAGCTGGCGAGCGGTTCTTC; CDR3aa: CASSPIAGERFF
abundance: few; v_gene: TRBV27; j_gene: TRBJ1-5; d_gene: NA; CDR3nt: TGTGCCAGCAGATCGGGGAGATGGGGACAGCCCCAGCATTTT; CDR3aa: CASRSGRWGQPQHF
abundance: few; v_gene: TRBV4-2; j_gene: TRBJ1-4; d_gene: NA; CDR3nt: TGTGCCAGCAGCCAAGAGGGGAGTAGGTTCGGAGAAAAACTGTTTTTT; CDR3aa: CASSQEGSRFGEKLFF
abundance: NA; v_gene: TRBV4-1; j_gene: TRBJ1-5; d_gene: TRBD1; CDR3nt: TGCGCCAGCAGACCCTGGGACAGGGGCAATCAGCCCCAGCATTTT; CDR3aa: CASRPWDRGNQPQHF
abundance: few; v_gene: TRBV7-9; j_gene: TRBJ2-7; d_gene: NA; CDR3nt: TGTGCCAGCAGCGCCCGGGGCGAGCAGTACTTC; CDR3aa: CASSARGEQYF
abundance: many; v_gene: TRBV2; j_gene: TRBJ1-2; d_gene: NA; CDR3nt: TGTGCCAGCAGTGTGAAGCTACTCTATGGCTACACCTTC; CDR3aa: CASSVKLLYGYTF
abundance: NA; v_gene: TRBV2; j_gene: TRBJ1-6; d_gene: NA; CDR3nt: TGTGCCAGCAGGCAGAGGGACAATTCACCCCTCCACTTT; CDR3aa: CASRQRDNSPLHF
abundance: many; v_gene: TRBV30; j_gene: TRBJ2-1; d_gene: NA; CDR3nt: TGTGCCTGGAGTGCACAGGGTTACAATGAGCAGTTCTTC; CDR3aa: CAWSAQGYNEQFF
abundance: NA; v_gene: TRBV19; j_gene: TRBJ1-1; d_gene: NA; CDR3nt: TGTGCGTCCTCAGACGTGTCCGGTGAAGCTTTCTTT; CDR3aa: CASSDVSGEAFF
abundance: NA; v_gene: TRBV27; j_gene: TRBJ2-2; d_gene: NA; CDR3nt: TGTGCCAGCGGGTTCCGGGGCACCGGGGAGCTGTTTTTT; CDR3aa: CASGFRGTGELFF
abundance: few; v_gene: TRBV6-4; j_gene: TRBJ2-3; d_gene: TRBD1; CDR3nt: TGTGCCAGCAGTGACTCGACAGGGGGCGCCCCAGATACGCAGTATTTT; CDR3aa: CASSDSTGGAPDTQYF
abundance: many; v_gene: TRBV11-2; j_gene: TRBJ2-1; d_gene: TRBD2; CDR3nt: TGTGCCAGCAGCTCTAAGATGAGCGGGAGGGCCGATATTGAGCAGTTCTTC; CDR3aa: CASSSKMSGRADIEQFF
abundance: many; v_gene: TRBV15; j_gene: TRBJ2-5; d_gene: NA; CDR3nt: TGTGCCACCGGGGAGGGGGCGCGAGAGACCCAGTACTTC; CDR3aa: CATGEGARETQYF
abundance: many; v_gene: TRBV6-1; j_gene: TRBJ1-1; d_gene: TRBD1; CDR3nt: TGTGCCAGCAGCAGACAGGGATCTGTCACTGAAGCTTTCTTT; CDR3aa: CASSRQGSVTEAFF
abundance: few; v_gene: TRBV12-3/TRBV12-4; j_gene: TRBJ2-2; d_gene: NA; CDR3nt: TGTGCCAGCAGCCTAGGACCACCGAGGAACACCGGGGAGCTGTTTTTT; CDR3aa: CASSLGPPRNTGELFF
abundance: NA; v_gene: TRBV27; j_gene: TRBJ1-1; d_gene: TRBD1; CDR3nt: TGTGCCAGCAGACGGCAGGACAGGGAGGACACTGAAGCTTTCTTT; CDR3aa: CASRRQDREDTEAFF
abundance: few; v_gene: TRBV2; j_gene: TRBJ2-7; d_gene: NA; CDR3nt: TGTGCCAGCAGCGACCTAGAGGGCGAGCAGTACTTC; CDR3aa: CASSDLEGEQYF
abundance: NA; v_gene: TRBV3-1; j_gene: TRBJ2-1; d_gene: TRBD1; CDR3nt: TGTGCCAGCAGCCTTAGATTTGGGACAGGGGGATTTTATGAGCAGTTCTTC; CDR3aa: CASSLRFGTGGFYEQFF
abundance: NA; v_gene: TRBV6-5; j_gene: TRBJ1-2; d_gene: TRBD1; CDR3nt: TGTGCCAGCAGTTACATGGGGGACAGGGCCAGCTATGGCTACACCTTC; CDR3aa: CASSYMGDRASYGYTF
abundance: NA; v_gene: TRBV11-3; j_gene: TRBJ2-2; d_gene: NA; CDR3nt: TGTGCCAGCAGCTTAAGAAGGAAGAACACCGGGGAGCTGTTTTTT; CDR3aa: CASSLRRKNTGELFF
abundance: many; v_gene: TRBV2; j_gene: TRBJ2-7; d_gene: TRBD2; CDR3nt: TGTGCCAGCAGAGGCGGACTAGGGCCCACCTACGAGCAGTACTTC; CDR3aa: CASRGGLGPTYEQYF
abundance: few; v_gene: TRBV5-1; j_gene: TRBJ2-1; d_gene: NA; CDR3nt: TGCGCCAGCAGCTTGGGAGCGGGCCCTTCCTACAATGAGCAGTTCTTC; CDR3aa: CASSLGAGPSYNEQFF
abundance: NA; v_gene: TRBV20-1; j_gene: TRBJ2-1; d_gene: NA; CDR3nt: TGCAGTGCAAAGACCCGGGTTGAGCAGTTCTTC; CDR3aa: CSAKTRVEQFF
abundance: NA; v_gene: TRBV28; j_gene: TRBJ2-1; d_gene: TRBD2; CDR3nt: TGTGCCAGCAGTTTACCCGGGAGGGGGACTAGCGGTGACCATGAGCAGTTCTTC; CDR3aa: CASSLPGRGTSGDHEQFF
abundance: few; v_gene: TRBV10-3; j_gene: TRBJ2-5; d_gene: TRBD2; CDR3nt: TGTGCCATCAGTCTCGCGGGGGAAGAGACCCAGTACTTC; CDR3aa: CAISLAGEETQYF
abundance: many; v_gene: TRBV7-2; j_gene: TRBJ2-3; d_gene: TRBD2; CDR3nt: TGTGCCAGCAGCAGAGCGGGACTAGCGGGAGGAGATACGCAGTATTTT; CDR3aa: CASSRAGLAGGDTQYF
abundance: many; v_gene: TRBV7-2; j_gene: TRBJ1-3; d_gene: NA; CDR3nt: TGTGCCAGCAGCTTAGGAACGGTTTTGGGAAACACCATATATTTT; CDR3aa: CASSLGTVLGNTIYF
abundance: NA; v_gene: TRBV11-2; j_gene: TRBJ2-3; d_gene: NA; CDR3nt: TGTGCCAGCAGCTCAATATGGGTTTGGGATACGCAGTATTTT; CDR3aa: CASSSIWVWDTQYF
abundance: many; v_gene: TRBV10-2; j_gene: TRBJ1-1; d_gene: NA; CDR3nt: TGCGCCAGCAGTGCCACAGGGAACACTGAAGCTTTCTTT; CDR3aa: CASSATGNTEAFF
abundance: few; v_gene: TRBV19; j_gene: TRBJ1-5; d_gene: NA; CDR3nt: TGTGCCAGTATGGGGAGGGCGAATCAGCCCCAGCATTTT; CDR3aa: CASMGRANQPQHF
abundance: few; v_gene: TRBV6-5; j_gene: TRBJ1-5; d_gene: NA; CDR3nt: TGTGCCAGCAGTTACTCCCTCTACCAGCCCCAGCATTTT; CDR3aa: CASSYSLYQPQHF
abundance: few; v_gene: TRBV10-3; j_gene: TRBJ1-2; d_gene: TRBD1; CDR3nt: TGTGCCATCCGTCGACAGGGGGGGGATGGCTACACCTTC; CDR3aa: CAIRRQGGDGYTF